The 24 T cell receptor beta chains reported below all come from one sample, sequenced in a study of blood T cell repertoires in COVID-19. The table came from immunoSEQ multiplex PCR; TCRdb's copy has only in-frame clones and leaves some out. Among about 88,000 clones, around nine tenths were seen once, and the ten largest hold 2.9%. The sequenced sample was peripheral blood. The source is an elderly woman with acute or convalescent COVID-19.

The gene calls are TRBV2 and TRBJ1-3, with D possibly being TRBD1 (5 bases). V was pared by 1 base and J by 3 bases, with 7 bases between. CDR1 and CDR2 (germline): SNHLY, FYNNEI. This CDR3 region has 14 residues. CDR3 sequence (DNA): TGTGCCAGCAGTGAAGGCAGGGTTGGAAACACCATATATTTT. This codes for CASSEGRVGNTIYF. Complete variable domain (other parts from reference TRBV2 and TRBJ1-3): EPEVTQTPSHQVTQMGQEVILRCVPISNHLYFYWYRQILGQKVEFLVSFYNNEISEKSEIFDDQFSVERPDGSNFTLKIRSTKLEDSAMYFCASSEGRVGNTIYFGEGSWLTVV.

The rearrangement joins TRBV28 to TRBJ1-2, with 9 bases identical to TRBD1. Germline CDR1 and CDR2: MDHEN and SYDVKM. The CDR3 has 14 residues. V dropped 7 bases and J dropped 4; count of bases not matched to a gene: 7. The CDR3 nucleotides read TGTGCCAGCACCTCGGGACAGGGATTCTATGGCTACACCTTC. Translating gives CASTSGQGFYGYTF.

The chain joins TRBV7-6 to TRBJ2-1, with D possibly matching TRBD1 (5 bases). Trimming removed 5 bases from V and 9 bases from J, with 8 bases in between. Looked up from germline, CDR1 is SGHVS and CDR2 is FNYEAQ. This CDR3 region has 11 residues. The CDR3 is CASSPGFEQFF. The CDR3 DNA follows: TGTGCCAGCAGCCCAGGGTTTGAGCAGTTCTTC.

In this sample, this clone turned up a few times. This rearrangement joins TRBV6-1 to TRBJ2-7; D uncertain. V lost 1 base and J 2 bases, leaving 9 bases between the germline ends. The CDR3 runs 14 residues. From germline, CDR1 is MNHNS and CDR2 SASEGT. CDR3 in DNA: TGTGCCAGCAGTGAAGAACAGTCTCCCTACGAGCAGTACTTC. It yields the protein CASSEEQSPYEQYF.

This chain connects TRBV5-4 to TRBJ1-2; D possibly corresponds to TRBD1 (5 bases). Trimming left V 2 bases short and J 5 bases short, with 16 bases between. The CDR3 has 15 residues. The germline gives CDR1 SGHNT, CDR2 YYREEE (reference sequence). CDR3 in DNA: TGTGCCAGCAGCTTTGCGGGGGGAGGGGTTTATGGCTACACCTTC. This sequence encodes CASSFAGGGVYGYTF.

This clone occurred a few times. The V and J genes are TRBV27 and TRBJ1-2, with D possibly being TRBD1 (5 bases). The ends were cut back, 2 bases at V and 3 bases at J, with 7 bases in the middle. The germline V gene has CDR1 MNHEY and CDR2 SMNVEV (reference sequence). The CDR3 covers 13 residues. CDR3 bases: TGTGCCAGCAGTTTAACGGGGGACTATGGCTACACCTTC. Encoded protein: CASSLTGDYGYTF.

The chain recombines TRBV6-5 with TRBJ1-3; D gene unclear. This CDR3 region has 13 residues. V gave up 4 bases and J gave up 0 bases, with 4 bases separating them. Germline-derived CDR1 and CDR2 are MNHEY and SVGAGI. CDR3 protein: CASSFSSGNTIYF. CDR3 DNA sequence: TGTGCCAGCAGTTTTAGCTCTGGAAACACCATATATTTT.

V usage is TRBV5-1 and J usage is TRBJ2-5; D remains unclear. Trimming pared 6 bases from V and 6 bases from J, leaving 9 bases between. This CDR3 has 11 amino acids. The germline V gene encodes CDR1 SGHRS and CDR2 YFSETQ. CDR3 sequence (DNA): TGCGCCAGCACCTTCAATCAGACCCAGTACTTC. This translates into CASTFNQTQYF. Together with reference TRBV5-1 and TRBJ2-5, the CDR3 gives the full variable domain: KAGVTQTPRYLIKTRGQQVTLSCSPISGHRSVSWYQQTPGQGLQFLFEYFSETQRNKGNFPGRFSGRQFSNSRSEMNVSTLELGDSALYLCASTFNQTQYFGPGTRLLVL.

The gene calls are TRBV2 and TRBJ1-2; possible D gene TRBD1, 5 bases. This CDR3 contains 14 residues. The germline gives CDR1 SNHLY, CDR2 FYNNEI. Trimming removed 2 bases at V and 3 bases at J, with 10 bases between. The CDR3 DNA reads TGTGCCAGCAGTGAATCGGGGGAGTACTATGGCTACACCTTC. This encodes CASSESGEYYGYTF. The variable domain in full, completed from reference TRBV2 and TRBJ1-2, reads EPEVTQTPSHQVTQMGQEVILRCVPISNHLYFYWYRQILGQKVEFLVSFYNNEISEKSEIFDDQFSVERPDGSNFTLKIRSTKLEDSAMYFCASSESGEYYGYTFGSGTRLTVV.

This rearrangement joins TRBV27 to TRBJ1-4, with TRBD1 matching over 7 bases. Germline CDR1 and CDR2: MNHEY and SMNVEV (reference sequence). Trimming cost V 6 bases and J 7 bases; bases outside gene matches: 11. This CDR3 has 15 amino acids. In DNA, the CDR3 is TGTGCCAGCAGGCGTGGAAGCAGGGGGGTTGAAAAACTGTTTTTT. Its protein product is CASRRGSRGVEKLFF.

The genes are TRBV18 and TRBJ2-3; 9 bases fit TRBD1. V shed 4 bases, J shed 6 bases, and the junction held 11 bases outside the gene matches. The CDR3 sequence is 16 residues long. CDR1 is KGHSH, CDR2 LQKENI, per germline. The CDR3 sequence: CASSRTGTGTYDTQYF. Written as DNA, the CDR3 is TGTGCCAGCTCACGTACCGGGACAGGGACTTATGATACGCAGTATTTT.

The chain has TRBV6-5 and TRBJ1-1, with 8 bases aligning to TRBD1. V lost 2 bases to trimming and J lost 4 bases; unmatched junction nucleotides: 6. CDR3 length: 15 amino acids. The germline gives CDR1 MNHEY, CDR2 SVGAGI. The CDR3 coding sequence is TGTGCCAGCAGTTACCGCTTACAGGGGGGCACTGAAGCTTTCTTT. It translates to CASSYRLQGGTEAFF.

The chain has TRBV4-1 and TRBJ1-6; TRBD1 matches at 7 bases. Unmatched junction bases numbered 14, after V lost 3 bases and J lost 9 bases. The V gene's germline CDR1 is MGHRA and CDR2 YSYEKL. The CDR3 is made up of 17 amino acids. The CDR3 nucleotides are TGCGCCAGCAGCCACCCACAGGGGCCAGCTCAGTCTTCACCCCTCCACTTT. As protein: CASSHPQGPAQSSPLHF.

This clone came up once. The chain recombines TRBV19 with TRBJ1-6; 9 nucleotides agree with TRBD1. The germline V gene encodes CDR1 LNHDA and CDR2 SQIVND (reference sequence). Trimming removed 4 bases from V and 9 bases from J; junction bases left unmatched: 10. The CDR3 length is 16 residues. The DNA of the CDR3 is TGTGCCAGTAGTAGAGTAAGGGACAGGGCAACTTCACCCCTCCACTTT. Translated, it gives CASSRVRDRATSPLHF.

The chain uses TRBV12-3 or TRBV12-4 and TRBJ1-2, with a tentative D call TRBD1 (5 bases). The CDR3 loop spans 13 amino acids. V shed 0 bases and J shed 8 bases, with 10 bases lying between them. The DNA for the CDR3 is TGTGCCAGCAGTTTAGCGGCGGGGCCAGGCTACACCTTC. Translated, it gives CASSLAAGPGYTF.

The rearrangement joins TRBV9 to TRBJ2-1, with a possible D match to TRBD1 (6 bases). Germline loops: CDR1 SGDLS, CDR2 YYNGEE. The V end was cut by 4 bases, the J end by 6 bases, with 26 bases between. CDR3 length: 18 amino acids. CDR3: CASSKAGTNLRTGNEQFF. The CDR3 DNA follows: TGTGCCAGCAGCAAAGCCGGGACAAATCTCCGAACGGGCAATGAGCAGTTCTTC.

The chain combines TRBV24-1 with TRBJ1-5, with 8 bases aligning to TRBD1. The CDR3 consists of 17 residues. Germline V gene data show CDR1 as KGHDR and CDR2 as SFDVKD. The J segment lost 7 bases and the V segment lost 1 base, leaving 11 bases of the junction unmatched. For the CDR3, the DNA is TGTGCCACCAGTGATTTCCCTTTACAGGGGGGTTACCAGCCCCAGCATTTT. As protein: CATSDFPLQGGYQPQHF.

The chain joins TRBV6-5 to TRBJ1-1, with a possible D match to TRBD1 (5 bases). Trimming cost V 9 bases and J 1 base, with 9 bases left between them. CDR1 is MNHEY, CDR2 SVGAGI, per germline. This CDR3 is built from 12 residues. The CDR3: CASLTANTEAFF. The DNA for the CDR3 is TGTGCCAGTTTGACAGCGAACACTGAAGCTTTCTTT.

V usage is TRBV27 and J usage is TRBJ2-1; TRBD2 agrees at 10 bases. Germline V gene sequence: CDR1 MNHEY, CDR2 SMNVEV (reference sequence). V was pared by 4 bases and J by 7 bases, with 7 bases of the junction left unmatched. The CDR3 contains 15 residues. The CDR3 DNA is TGTGCCAGCAGTTCGCTAGCGGGAGTAGCGAATGAGCAGTTCTTC. Translation gives CASSSLAGVANEQFF.

The chain couples TRBV7-2 to TRBJ1-5, with 8 bases that match TRBD1. CDR1 and CDR2 from the germline V gene are SGHTA and FQGNSA. Germline trimming cut 5 bases from V and 2 bases from J; bases unmatched to any gene: 2. The CDR3 totals 14 residues. CDR3 bases: TGTGCCAGCAGCCCACAGGGGGGCAATCAGCCCCAGCATTTT. Translation: CASSPQGGNQPQHF.

This rearrangement joins TRBV27 to TRBJ1-2, with D maybe TRBD1 (6 bases). Per the germline V gene, CDR1 is MNHEY and CDR2 is SMNVEV (reference sequence). V was pared by 6 bases and J by 4 bases, with 24 bases between. There are 17 residues in the CDR3. DNA for the CDR3: TGTGCCAGCAGCCAGGGGCCAGCTGAAAGGTTAATCTATGGCTACACCTTC. This sequence encodes CASSQGPAERLIYGYTF.

The genes are TRBV27 and TRBJ1-4; TRBD1 is a possible D gene (5 bases). In germline, CDR1 is MNHEY, CDR2 SMNVEV (reference sequence). There are 15 residues in the CDR3. The germline V and J ends were trimmed by 7 bases and 3 bases, with 15 bases remaining between them. The CDR3 spells CASKEIGVANEKLFF. In nucleotides, the CDR3 is TGTGCCAGCAAAGAAATAGGGGTTGCTAATGAAAAACTGTTTTTT.

V is TRBV5-6 and J is TRBJ1-1, with 7 bases matching TRBD1. Trimming cost V 5 bases and J 5 bases; bases outside gene matches: 12. From germline, CDR1 is SGHDT and CDR2 YYEEEE. The CDR3 runs 15 residues. Here the CDR3 reads CASSNNWGQLTEAFF. CDR3 coding DNA: TGTGCCAGCAGTAACAACTGGGGACAGCTTACTGAAGCTTTCTTT.

This chain links TRBV7-8 with TRBJ2-1; D call uncertain. The CDR3 extends over 15 amino acids. V lost 2 bases, J lost 5 bases, and 13 bases lay in between. Germline V gene sequence: CDR1 SGHVS, CDR2 FQNEAQ. In DNA, the CDR3 is TGTGCCAGCAGCTTACTGAGAATTGGGCACAATGAGCAGTTCTTC. Residues: CASSLLRIGHNEQFF.